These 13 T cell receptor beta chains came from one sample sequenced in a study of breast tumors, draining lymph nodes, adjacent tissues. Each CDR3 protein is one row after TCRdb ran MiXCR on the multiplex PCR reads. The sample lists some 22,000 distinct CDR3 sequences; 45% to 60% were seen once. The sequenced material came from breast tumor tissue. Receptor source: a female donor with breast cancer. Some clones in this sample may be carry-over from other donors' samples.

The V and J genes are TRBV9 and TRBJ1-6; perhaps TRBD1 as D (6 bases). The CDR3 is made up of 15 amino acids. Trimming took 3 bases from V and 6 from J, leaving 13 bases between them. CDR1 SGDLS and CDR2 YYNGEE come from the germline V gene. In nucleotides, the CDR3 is TGTGCCAGCAGCGCCCAGGACAGAGCTAATTCACCCCTCCACTTT. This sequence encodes CASSAQDRANSPLHF.

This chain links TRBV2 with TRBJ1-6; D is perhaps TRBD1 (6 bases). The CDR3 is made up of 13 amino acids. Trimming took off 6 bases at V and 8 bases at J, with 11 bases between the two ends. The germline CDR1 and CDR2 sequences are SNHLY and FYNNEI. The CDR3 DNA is TGTGCCAGCAGCCGGGACAATTATTCACCCCTCCACTTT. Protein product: CASSRDNYSPLHF.

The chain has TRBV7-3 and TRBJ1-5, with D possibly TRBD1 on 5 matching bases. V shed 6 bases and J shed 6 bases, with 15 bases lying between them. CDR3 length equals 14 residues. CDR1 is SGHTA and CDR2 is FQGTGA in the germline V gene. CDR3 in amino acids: CASSPDRMSQPQHF. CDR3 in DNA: TGTGCCAGCAGTCCCGACAGAATGAGTCAGCCCCAGCATTTT. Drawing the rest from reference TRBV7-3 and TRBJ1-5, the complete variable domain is GAGVSQTPSNKVTEKGKYVELRCDPISGHTALYWYRQSLGQGPEFLIYFQGTGAADDSGLPNDRFFAVRPEGSVSTLKIQRTERGDSAVYLCASSPDRMSQPQHFGDGTRLSIL.

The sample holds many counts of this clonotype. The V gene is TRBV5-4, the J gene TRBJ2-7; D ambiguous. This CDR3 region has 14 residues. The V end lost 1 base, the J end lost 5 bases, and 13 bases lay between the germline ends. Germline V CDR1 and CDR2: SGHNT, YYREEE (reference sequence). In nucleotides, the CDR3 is TGTGCCAGCAGCTTGTCGGTGGGCTTGGACGAGCAGTACTTC. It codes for CASSLSVGLDEQYF.

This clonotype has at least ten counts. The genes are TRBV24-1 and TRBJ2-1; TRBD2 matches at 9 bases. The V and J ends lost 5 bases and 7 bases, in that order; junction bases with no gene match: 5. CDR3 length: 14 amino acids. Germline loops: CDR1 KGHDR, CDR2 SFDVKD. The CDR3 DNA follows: TGTGCCACCAGTGTGGCGGGAGGGCAGAATGAGCAGTTCTTC. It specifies CATSVAGGQNEQFF.

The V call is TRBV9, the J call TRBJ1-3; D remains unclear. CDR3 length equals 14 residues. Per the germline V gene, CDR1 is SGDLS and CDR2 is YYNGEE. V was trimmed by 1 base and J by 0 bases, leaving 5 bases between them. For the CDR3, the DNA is TGTGCCAGCAGCGTATTGAGCTCTGGAAACACCATATATTTT. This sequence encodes CASSVLSSGNTIYF. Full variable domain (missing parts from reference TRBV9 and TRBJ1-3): DSGVTQTPKHLITATGQRVTLRCSPRSGDLSVYWYQQSLDQGLQFLIQYYNGEERAKGNILERFSAQQFPDLHSELNLSSLELGDSALYFCASSVLSSGNTIYFGEGSWLTVV.

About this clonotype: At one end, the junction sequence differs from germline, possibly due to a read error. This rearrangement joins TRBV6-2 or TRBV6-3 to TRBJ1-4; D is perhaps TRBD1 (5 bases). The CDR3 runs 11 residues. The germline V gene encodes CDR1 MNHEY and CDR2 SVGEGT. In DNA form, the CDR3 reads TGTGCCAGCAGTTCGGCGGGACGTTTGAATTTT. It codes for CASSSAGRLNF.

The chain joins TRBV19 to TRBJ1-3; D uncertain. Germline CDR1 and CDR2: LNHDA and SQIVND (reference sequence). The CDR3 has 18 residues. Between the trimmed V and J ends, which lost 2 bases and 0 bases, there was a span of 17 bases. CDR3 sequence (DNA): TGTGCCAGTAGTATAAAAAGGGTCGGAGTGCACTCTGGAAACACCATATATTTT. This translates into CASSIKRVGVHSGNTIYF. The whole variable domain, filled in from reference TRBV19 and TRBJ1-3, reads DGGITQSPKYLFRKEGQNVTLSCEQNLNHDAMYWYRQDPGQGLRLIYYSQIVNDFQKGDIAEGYSVSREKKESFPLTVTSAQKNPTAFYLCASSIKRVGVHSGNTIYFGEGSWLTVV.

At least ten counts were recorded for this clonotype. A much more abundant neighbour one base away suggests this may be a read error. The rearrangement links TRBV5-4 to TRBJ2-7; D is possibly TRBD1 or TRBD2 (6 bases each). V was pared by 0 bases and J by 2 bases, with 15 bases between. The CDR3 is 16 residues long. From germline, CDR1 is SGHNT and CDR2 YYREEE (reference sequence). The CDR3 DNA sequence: TGTGCCAGCAGCTTGGGTCGACCGGGGGCCGCCTACGAGCAGTACTTC. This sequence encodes CASSLGRPGAAYEQYF.

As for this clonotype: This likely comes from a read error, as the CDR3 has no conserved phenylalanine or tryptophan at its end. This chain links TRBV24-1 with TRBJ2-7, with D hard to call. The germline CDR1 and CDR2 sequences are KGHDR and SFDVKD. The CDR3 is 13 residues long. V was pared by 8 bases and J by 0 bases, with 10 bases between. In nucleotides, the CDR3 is TGTGCCACCAACCCAGAAAGCTCCTACGAGCAGTACAGA. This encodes CATNPESSYEQYR.

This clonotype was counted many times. CDR3 DNA sequence: TGTGCCAGCAGCTTACCGGCCTCGCGCAGCTCCTACGAGCAGTACTTC. Amino acids: CASSLPASRSSYEQYF. V and J are TRBV13 and TRBJ2-7; no firm D call. Per the germline V gene, CDR1 is PRHDT and CDR2 is FYEKMQ (reference sequence). V dropped 2 bases and J dropped 0 bases, with 14 bases sitting between them. This CDR3 spans 16 amino acids.

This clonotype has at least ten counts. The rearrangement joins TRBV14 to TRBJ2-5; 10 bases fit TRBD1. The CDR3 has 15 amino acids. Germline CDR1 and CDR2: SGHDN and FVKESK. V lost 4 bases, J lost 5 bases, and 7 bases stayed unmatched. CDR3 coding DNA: TGTGCCAGCAGCCCGGGACAGGGGCGATTCGAGACCCAGTACTTC. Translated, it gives CASSPGQGRFETQYF.

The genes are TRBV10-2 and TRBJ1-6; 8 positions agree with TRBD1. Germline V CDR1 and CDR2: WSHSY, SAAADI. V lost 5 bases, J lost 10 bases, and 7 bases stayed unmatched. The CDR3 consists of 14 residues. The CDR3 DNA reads TGCGCCAGCAGTCAGGGGGCACTGGGGTCACCCCTCCACTTT. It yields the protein CASSQGALGSPLHF.